This T cell receptor (beta chain) was identified in a study of graft-versus-host responses after intestinal transplantation (dated by TCRdb to the early 2020s). Regarding the complete study: The transplants that recipients got were multivisceral, liver-intestinal, or isolated intestinal. Bulk TCR-beta CDR3 sequencing was used to track graft-versus-host and host-versus-graft alloreactive T cell clones in the graft, circulation and bone marrow after intestinal transplantation. Every recipient was given anti-thymocyte globulin induction, then maintenance tacrolimus and steroids for approximately 3 years. Donor T cell macrochimerism was defined as a peak of at least 4% donor T cells among recipient peripheral blood mononuclear cells. A cohort of fewer than 25 intestinal transplant recipients, including one retransplant, was enrolled, and a few patients lacking pretransplant specimens were excluded. To identify alloreactive clones, pre-transplant mixed lymphocyte reaction products were sequenced and compared with unstimulated pre-transplant donor and recipient T cells. Samples from a few later patients were sequenced in-house on an Illumina MiSeq with MiXCR processing rather than by the commercial service.

Trimming at the junction amounts to 0 bases on V and 4 bases on J, and the germline ends lie 7 bases apart. From the cysteine through the phenylalanine, the CDR3 covers 14 amino acids. Solely the CDR3 DNA is kept, with 42 bases framed from the first base. As encoded in the germline V gene, CDR1 is SGDLS while CDR2 is YYNGEE. The research as a whole found: The relatively low number and heterogeneity of intestinal transplant patients limited the conclusions. In the allografts of patients with donor T cell macrochimerism, GvH to HvG T cell clonal ratios were high. Early after transplant, peak levels of circulating GvH clones were associated with declines in HvG clones. GvH clones turned up in recipient bone marrow, with some appearing earlier in ileal mucosa or blood, a pattern consistent with an intestinal mucosal origin.

This specimen's time point label, interpreted: cells obtained before transplantation from donor or recipient. CD3+CD4+ and CD3+CD8+ populations were FACS-sorted from unstimulated pre-transplant donor and recipient cells taken from spleen or lymph nodes. Library method: the immunoSEQ multiplex PCR assay. For most patients, genomic DNA was isolated using the Qiagen DNeasy Blood and Tissue Kit and was shipped frozen to Adaptive Biotechnologies for TCR sequencing. For most patients, genomic DNA was subjected to high-throughput TCR-beta CDR3 sequencing by Adaptive Biotechnologies. In the source study's methods: TCR sequencing data were retrieved from Adaptive's ImmunoSEQ software for about 17 patients, whereas a few other patients were processed with MiXCR and VDJtools. To correct CD4 versus CD8 sorting errors, sequences present in both subsets at a frequency ratio below 5:1 were removed. CDR3 nucleotide sequences shared between donor and recipient were removed because the origin of such sequences could not be assigned. At least 2-fold expansion over unstimulated cells and a minimum CFSE-low frequency of 0.002% (template counts) or 0.001% (read counts) were required for clones to be classified as alloreactive. Clones were considered mappable if detected in sequenced pre-transplant spleen, lymph node, or MLR CFSE-low populations of the donor or recipient. The cumulative frequency of alloreactive clones was calculated as a percentage of all sequences, weighted by copy number. Sourced from immuneACCESS, this table was stored by TCRdb with only in-frame sequences that have V and J called. A share of the clones is absent; for the studies checked, an unresolved V gene accounts for under half, and the remainder has no known explanation. V, J and clone size are taken as reported in that table, and D and trimming were inferred from the DNA itself. This sample lists about 51,000 clones; around 89% were detected once. Clones ranked in the top ten supply under 0.65% of the sample.

About this clone itself: The antigen it recognizes is unknown. No much larger clone exists at a distance of one base, and base qualities are not known.

This chain is built from TRBV9 and TRBJ2-2, with the D gene uncertain. The clonotype originates from a human donor who was the organ donor for an intestinal transplant. This sample comprised unstimulated CD4+ T cells sorted from spleen or lymph node cells, obtained before transplant. The CDR3 reads CASSVALSTGELFF. Here is the DNA: TGTGCCAGCAGCGTAGCGTTGTCCACCGGGGAGCTGTTTTTT.